The TCR beta chain described here comes from a study of blood T cell repertoires in COVID-19. CDR1 is SQVTM and CDR2 is ANQGSEA in the germline V gene. Unmatched junction bases numbered 7, after V lost 1 base and J lost 8 bases. The CDR3 contains 14 residues. The data were produced by immunoSEQ multiplex PCR, yet TCRdb's version contains in-frame clones alone and is incomplete. The data show over 250,000 clones, with about 88% seen just once and 4.1% held by the top ten. The sequence was collected from a man younger than 40 with acute COVID-19. This chain joins TRBV29-1 and TRBJ2-3; the match to TRBD2 covers 9 bases. Sequencing was carried out using PBMCs or T cells enriched from blood (not recorded which). The CDR3 here is CSVEGGGAGATQYF. The CDR3 bases are TGCAGCGTTGAAGGCGGGGGGGCCGGGGCTACGCAGTATTTT.